This TCR beta chain was obtained from a study of human CD4 T cells and Enterobacteriaceae (TCRdb year 2020). The paper as a whole reports these results and caveats: The reactivity of ex vivo clonotypes was inferred solely through the matching of nucleotide sequences to CFSE-low cultures from the same donors. Compared with specific clonotypes, broadly cross-reactive clonotypes seemed more expanded ex vivo, with about 55% of the 19 and about two thirds of the roughly 35 falling in the top 5%.

Memory CD4+ T cells were FACS-sorted on a FACSAria III to over 95% purity as all CD4+ cells other than CD45RA+CCR7+CD95- naive cells. Healthy donor blood was obtained from blood donation centers in Switzerland. Total CD4+ T cells and monocytes were enriched by positive selection with CD4 and CD14 magnetic microbeads. CD8+, CD14+, CD16+, CD56+, CD19+ and CD25-bright cells were excluded prior to sorting. In a couple of blood donors, total memory CD4+ T cells were sequenced directly ex vivo to assess in vivo expansion of bacteria-reactive clonotypes. Isolation of peripheral blood mononuclear cells from donor blood was performed with Ficoll-Paque Plus. The CDR3 runs 14 amino acids, cysteine and phenylalanine included. CDR3 DNA is the only sequence kept; it has 42 bases, read in frame from the first base. The germline V gene specifies MNHNS as CDR1 and SASEGT as CDR2. Trimming takes 9 bases off V and 4 bases off J; junction bases not matched to a gene: 9.

In regard to this clone: This clone's antigen is unknown. Base qualities are not recorded, but no much larger clone differs from it by a single base.

Deep-level sequencing, with a detection sensitivity of one cell in 200,000, was applied to the ex vivo total memory CD4+ samples. The QIAamp DNA Micro Kit was used to extract genomic DNA from cell pellets, and the quantity and purity of the genomic DNA were checked by spectrophotometry. The immunoSEQ multiplex PCR assay was used to amplify the TCR Vbeta CDR3 regions. Sequencing of amplicons was performed on the Illumina HiSeq platform. Each retrieved sequence was 87 nucleotides long and included the CDR3 region. Turning to the authors' computational methods: A unique productive TCR Vbeta nucleotide sequence was defined as a clonotype and was quantified by productive template frequency from ImmunoSEQ Analyzer V3.0. Expanded clonotypes were defined using a threshold set at the top 5th percentile of each repertoire ranked by frequency. Repertoire overlap was calculated as Chao-Jaccard using the R package fossil and displayed by nonmetric multidimensional scaling using the R package MASS. The clones in this table, taken by TCRdb from immuneACCESS, are in-frame only. Not every clone is retained; where verified, under half of the shortfall comes from an unresolved V gene, and the cause of the rest is unknown. V and J calls and clone size are copied from that table; D and trimming were computed from the DNA. In this sample the table shows 25,000 to 30,000 clones, roughly 79% of which occur a single time. Around 1.7% of the sample lies in the top ten.

This clonotype was sampled from a human donor in good health. The chain links TRBV6-1 with TRBJ1-1; TRBD1 lines up with 9 middle nucleotides. What was sequenced was memory CD4+ T cells from blood. The cell subset or site label here, explained by the study, means: total memory CD4 T cells sorted directly ex vivo, unstimulated. The CDR3 sequence is CASDRGVSGTEAFF. The nucleotide sequence reads TGTGCCAGTGACAGGGGGGTTAGCGGCACTGAAGCTTTCTTT.